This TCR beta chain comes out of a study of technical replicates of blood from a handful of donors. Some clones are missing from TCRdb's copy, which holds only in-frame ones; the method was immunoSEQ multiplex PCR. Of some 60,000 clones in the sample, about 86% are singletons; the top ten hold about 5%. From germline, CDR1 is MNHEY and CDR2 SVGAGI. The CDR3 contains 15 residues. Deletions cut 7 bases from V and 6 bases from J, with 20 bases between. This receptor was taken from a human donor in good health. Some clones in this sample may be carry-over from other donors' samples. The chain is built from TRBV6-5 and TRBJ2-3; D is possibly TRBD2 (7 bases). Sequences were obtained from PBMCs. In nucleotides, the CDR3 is TGTGCCAGCAAAGTTAGAACCGGGGGGCGGGATACGCAGTATTTT. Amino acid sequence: CASKVRTGGRDTQYF.